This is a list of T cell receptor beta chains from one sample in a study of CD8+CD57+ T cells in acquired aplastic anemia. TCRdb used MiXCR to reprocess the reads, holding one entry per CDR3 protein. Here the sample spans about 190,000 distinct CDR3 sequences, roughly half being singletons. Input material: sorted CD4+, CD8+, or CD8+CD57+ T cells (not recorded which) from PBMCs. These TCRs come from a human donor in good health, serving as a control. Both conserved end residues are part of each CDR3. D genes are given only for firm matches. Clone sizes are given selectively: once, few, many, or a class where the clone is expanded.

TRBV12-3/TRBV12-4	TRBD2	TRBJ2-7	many	TGTGCCAGCAGTTTAGCGCAGGGCGGGGGCGAGCAGTACTTC	CASSLAQGGGEQYF
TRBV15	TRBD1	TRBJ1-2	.	TGTGCCACCAGCCTCGGACAGGACTATGGCTACACCTTC	CATSLGQDYGYTF
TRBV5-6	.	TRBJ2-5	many	TGTGCCAGCAGCTTTCGGGGGAGGGAGACCCAGTACTTC	CASSFRGRETQYF
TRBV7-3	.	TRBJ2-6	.	TGTGCCAGCAGCATGGGGTACGACCTGACTTTC	CASSMGYDLTF
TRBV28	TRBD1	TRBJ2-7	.	TGTGCCAGCAGTTTGGCCTCGGGACAGGGCACCTACGAGCAGTACTTC	CASSLASGQGTYEQYF
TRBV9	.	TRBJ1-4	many	TGTGCCAGCAGCCCAGGGTTGACTAATGAAAAACTGTTTTTT	CASSPGLTNEKLFF
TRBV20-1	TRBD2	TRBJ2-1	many	TGCAGTGTCAGCGGGGGGACTAGCTCCTACAATGAGCAGTTCTTC	CSVSGGTSSYNEQFF
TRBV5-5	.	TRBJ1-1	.	TGTGCCAGTAGTCCCAAGCTGAACACTGAAGCTTTCTTT	CASSPKLNTEAFF
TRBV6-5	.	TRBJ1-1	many	TGTGCCAGCAGTTACGGGGAGACGATTAGGACTGAAGCTTTCTTT	CASSYGETIRTEAFF
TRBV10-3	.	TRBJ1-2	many	TGTGCCATCAGTGAGTCGATCCAGGCTACTGGCTACACCTTC	CAISESIQATGYTF
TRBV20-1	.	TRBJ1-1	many	TGCAGTGCTACAACTGGTAACACTGAAGCTTTCTTT	CSATTGNTEAFF
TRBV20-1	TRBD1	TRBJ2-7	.	TGTAGTGCCAATTCTAACAGGGGGCAGACCTACGGGCAGTACTTC	CSANSNRGQTYGQYF
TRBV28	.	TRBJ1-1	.	TGTGCCAGCAGTTCAACTCTAGACAGGCCTGAAGCTTTCTTT	CASSSTLDRPEAFF
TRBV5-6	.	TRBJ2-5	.	TGTGCCAGCAGCTTGCGTCCGTCCTTAAAGAAGACCCAGTACTTC	CASSLRPSLKKTQYF
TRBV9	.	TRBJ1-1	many	TGTGCCAGCAGCGTAGGGACGGTAAACACTGAAGCTTTCTTT	CASSVGTVNTEAFF
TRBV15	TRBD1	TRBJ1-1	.	TGTGCCACCAGCAGCACAGGGGGGGCGGCTGAAGCTTTCTTT	CATSSTGGAAEAFF
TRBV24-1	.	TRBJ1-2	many	TGTGCCACCAGTGAAAGCCCCTATGGCTACACCTTC	CATSESPYGYTF
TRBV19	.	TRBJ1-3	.	TGTGCCAGTAGTATTCCTCGGTTGACCATATATTTT	CASSIPRLTIYF
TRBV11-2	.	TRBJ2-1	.	TGTGCCAGCAGCAGTAACGCCGGGACAGAGCAGTTCTTC	CASSSNAGTEQFF
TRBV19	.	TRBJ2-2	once	TGTGCCAGTAGTATCAGAACCGGGGAGCTGTTTTTT	CASSIRTGELFF
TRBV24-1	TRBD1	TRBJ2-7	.	TGTGCCACCAGTGCCCGGGACAGCGCTGCTTACGGGCAGTACTTC	CATSARDSAAYGQYF
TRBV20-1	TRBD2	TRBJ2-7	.	TGCAGTGCTAGAGGGGAGGGCGGTGGGACCTACGAGCAGTACTTC	CSARGEGGGTYEQYF
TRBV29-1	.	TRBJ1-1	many	TGCAGCGTCCGCAGCAACGTGAACACTGAAGCTTTCTTT	CSVRSNVNTEAFF
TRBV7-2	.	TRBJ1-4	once	TGTGCCAGCAGCTTAAACGGACAGCCCAATGAAAAACTGTTTTTT	CASSLNGQPNEKLFF
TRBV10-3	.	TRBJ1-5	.	TGTGCCATCAGTGATGGACAACCGACTAGCAATCAGCCCCAGCATTTT	CAISDGQPTSNQPQHF
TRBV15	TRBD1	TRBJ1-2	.	TGTGCCACCAGCAGGGACACAGGGGGCTATGGCTACACCTTC	CATSRDTGGYGYTF
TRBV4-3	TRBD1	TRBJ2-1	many	TGCGCCAGCAGCCAAGCTGGACAGGACAATGAGCAGTTCTTC	CASSQAGQDNEQFF
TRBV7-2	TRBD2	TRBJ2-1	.	TGTGCCAGCAGCCAGGGCCAGCGGGGGGTGCATGAGCAGTTCTTC	CASSQGQRGVHEQFF
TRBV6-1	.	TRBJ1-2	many	TGTGCCAGCAGTGTTTACTATGGCTACACCTTC	CASSVYYGYTF
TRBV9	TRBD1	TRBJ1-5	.	TGTGCCAGCAGTTCGGACAGGGATTACAATCAGCCCCAGCATTTT	CASSSDRDYNQPQHF
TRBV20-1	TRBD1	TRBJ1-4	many	TGCAGTGCTCAATCGCCAAGGGACAGCAATGAAAAACTGTTTTTT	CSAQSPRDSNEKLFF
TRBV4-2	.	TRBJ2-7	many	TGTGCCAGCAGTCGACAGGAGTCCGGCTACGAGCAGTACTTC	CASSRQESGYEQYF
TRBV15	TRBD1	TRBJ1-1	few	TGTGCCACCAGCAGGAGGACAGGGGGCATCACTGAAGCTTTCTTT	CATSRRTGGITEAFF
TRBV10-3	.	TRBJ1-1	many	TGTGCCATCACGGGGGGGCGAGACAACACTGAAGCTTTCTTT	CAITGGRDNTEAFF
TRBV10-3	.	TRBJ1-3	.	TGTGCCATCAGTGCCGGGACGGCTGGAAACACCATATATTTT	CAISAGTAGNTIYF
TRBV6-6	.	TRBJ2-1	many	TGTGCCAGCAGTTCGATGAGGGGGGGGGCGGTCGACAATGAGCAGTTCTTC	CASSSMRGGAVDNEQFF
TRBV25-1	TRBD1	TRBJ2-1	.	TGTGCCAGCAGTGAAGGGAGGACAGGGGCGAATCGGCAGTTCTTC	CASSEGRTGANRQFF
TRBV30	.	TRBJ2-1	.	TGTGCCTGGAGGGGGGACTCCTACAATGAGCAGTTCTTC	CAWRGDSYNEQFF
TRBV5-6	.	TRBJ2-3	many	TGTGCCAGCAGCTTGGCTGGGGGCGGAGATACGCAGTATTTT	CASSLAGGGDTQYF
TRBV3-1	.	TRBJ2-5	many	TGTGCCAGCAGCCAAGATACAGGGCCTCAAGAGACCCAGTACTTC	CASSQDTGPQETQYF
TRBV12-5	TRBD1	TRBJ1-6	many	TGTGCTAGTGGTCAGGACAGGGGCCCCCTCCACTTT	CASGQDRGPLHF
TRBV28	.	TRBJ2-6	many	TGTGCCAGCAGAAACAGCCCTAGCTCTGGGGCCAACGTCCTGACTTTC	CASRNSPSSGANVLTF
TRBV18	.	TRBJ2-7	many	TGTGCCAGCTCACCGGAGGGCACCTACGAGCAGTACTTC	CASSPEGTYEQYF
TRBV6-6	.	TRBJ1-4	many	TGTGCCAGCAGACCGACAGTCGGCTCTGAAAAACTGTTTTTT	CASRPTVGSEKLFF
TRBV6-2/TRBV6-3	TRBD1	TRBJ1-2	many	TGTGCCAGCAGTTTTCTGAGACAGGGAAACTATGGCTACACCTTC	CASSFLRQGNYGYTF